What follows describes a single T cell receptor beta chain. The antigen is unknown. The data are from a study of cytomegalovirus exposure and HLA in healthy donors. The primer mix had 60 Vbeta and 13 Jbeta primers. The data were produced by immunoSEQ multiplex PCR, yet TCRdb's version contains in-frame clones alone and is incomplete. The data hold around 190,000 clones, with 78% observed a single time. Germline trimming cut 6 bases from V and 14 bases from J; bases unmatched to any gene: 12. This CDR3 spans 13 amino acids. The germline gives CDR1 MNHEY, CDR2 SVGAGI. Study outcomes and limitations: The study listed roughly 150 cytomegalovirus-associated TCR beta chains. Across all donors, roughly uniform sequencing depth was an assumption of the presence/absence analyses.

Sequenced input: PBMCs. The receptor was derived from a female donor in good health and CMV-seronegative. This chain connects TRBV6-5 to TRBJ2-3, with TRBD2 matching 9 bases. CDR3 protein: CASRPVPSGIWYF. The CDR3 DNA reads as TGTGCCAGCAGGCCTGTCCCTAGCGGGATTTGGTATTTT.